This T cell receptor beta chain was sequenced during a study of blood T cell repertoires in COVID-19. Libraries were prepared by immunoSEQ multiplex PCR; TCRdb keeps only in-frame clonotypes and omits some of them. The sample shows about 120,000 clones, 80% to 85% of them seen only once. Deletions cut 2 bases from V and 6 bases from J, with 14 bases between. Germline CDR1 SGHRS, CDR2 YFSETQ. This CDR3 comprises 15 residues. This TCR was recovered from a woman aged 45-65 years with acute or convalescent COVID-19. The genes are TRBV5-1 and TRBJ1-4, with a possible D match to TRBD1 (5 bases). Input material: peripheral blood. Here the CDR3 reads CASSLLGARDEKLFF. CDR3 DNA: TGCGCCAGCAGCTTATTAGGGGCCCGGGATGAAAAACTGTTTTTT.